The rows below give T cell receptor beta chains drawn from one sample of a study. Via MiXCR, TCRdb re-called the 5' RACE reads, giving one row per CDR3 protein. Here the sample spans 62,000 or so distinct CDR3 sequences, roughly 28% being singletons. The sequencing input was tumor-infiltrating Tregs sorted from the breast tumor. These receptors were obtained from a female donor with breast cancer. CDR3s include the opening cysteine and the closing phenylalanine or tryptophan. D genes are given only for firm matches. The size of a clone is reported for some rows only, either as once, few or many, or as a class for expanded clones.

>TRBJ1-1|TRBV4-3|.|.
TGCGCCAGCAGCCAGGCACCAAACACTGAAGCTTTCTTT
CASSQAPNTEAFF
>TRBJ2-5|TRBV4-1|.|.
TGCGCCAGCAGCCAACTTCCAGCGGCGACCCAGTACTTC
CASSQLPAATQYF
>TRBJ1-4|TRBV4-3|.|.
TGCGCCAGCAGCCAAGATTTTACCTTCCGCTCTGCTGGTGAAAAACTGTTTTTT
CASSQDFTFRSAGEKLFF
>TRBJ1-4|TRBV28|TRBD1|.
TGTGCCAGCAGTATGACAGGGGGCAGGGAAAAACTGTTTTTT
CASSMTGGREKLFF
>TRBJ2-5|TRBV7-7|TRBD2|once
TGTGCTAGCAGCTTAGCGGGTAGTAGGGAGACCCAGTACTTC
CASSLAGSRETQYF
>TRBJ2-1|TRBV29-1|.|few
TGCAGCGTTGGGGGTAGCCGGGACAATGAGCAGTTCTTC
CSVGGSRDNEQFF
>TRBJ2-7|TRBV5-4|TRBD2|.
TGTGCCAGCAGCTCGGGAGGGACTAGCGGGATTTACGAGCAGTACTTC
CASSSGGTSGIYEQYF
>TRBJ1-2|TRBV7-2|.|once
TGTGCCAGCAGCTTAGGAGGCAGCTACAACTATGGCTACACCTTC
CASSLGGSYNYGYTF
>TRBJ1-1|TRBV15|TRBD1|few
TGTGCCACCAGCATGGGACAGAGAAACACTGAAGCTTTCTTT
CATSMGQRNTEAFF
>TRBJ2-7|TRBV20-1|TRBD1|.
TGCAGTGCTAGCCGGGACAGAGGCGAGCAGTACTTC
CSASRDRGEQYF
>TRBJ1-2|TRBV29-1|.|many
TGCAGCGTGATCGGGGGGCGCGGGGTTCGCTACACCTTC
CSVIGGRGVRYTF
>TRBJ2-2|TRBV7-2|TRBD2|many
TGTGCCAGCAGCTCAGGGAGCGGGAGCACCGGGGAGCTGTTTTTT
CASSSGSGSTGELFF
>TRBJ2-1|TRBV2|TRBD2|few
TGTGCCAGCAGTGTAGCGGGGGGGGGTATTGAGCAGTTCTTC
CASSVAGGGIEQFF
>TRBJ2-5|TRBV14|.|few
TGTGCCAGCAGCCAAGCCGGACGGGAGACCCAGTACTTC
CASSQAGRETQYF
>TRBJ2-5|TRBV5-1|.|medium-sized
TGCGCCAGCAGACAGGGTCAAGAGACCCAGTACTTC
CASRQGQETQYF
>TRBJ2-2|TRBV11-2|.|.
TGTGCCAGCAGCTTAATAGGTGGCTTCGCGAACACCGGGGAGCTGTTTTTT
CASSLIGGFANTGELFF
>TRBJ1-5|TRBV20-1|.|few
TGCAGTGCTAGCATGGGGGACAACCATCAGCCCCAGCATTTT
CSASMGDNHQPQHF
>TRBJ2-3|TRBV6-5|.|.
TGTGCCAGCAGGCCGACTAGGCCACTCCTACGGGGAGATACGCAGTATTTT
CASRPTRPLLRGDTQYF
>TRBJ2-3|TRBV28|.|.
TGTGCCAGCAGCCCCAGAAGCGGACCTAGCACAGATACGCAGTATTTT
CASSPRSGPSTDTQYF
>TRBJ2-2|TRBV7-6|TRBD1|.
TGTGCCAGCAGCTTAGCCCAAACCGGGACAGACGATAAAGCGAACACCGGGGAGCTGTTTTTT
CASSLAQTGTDDKANTGELFF
>TRBJ2-1|TRBV20-1|TRBD2|few
TGCAGTGCTAGAGATTTCGGGCGGGGGGATTACAATGAGCAGTTCTTC
CSARDFGRGDYNEQFF
>TRBJ2-1|TRBV5-1|TRBD2|.
TGCGCCAGCAGCTTTTATAGCGGGAGGGCCGATGAGCAGTTCTTC
CASSFYSGRADEQFF
>TRBJ1-5|TRBV18|.|many
TGTGCCAGCTCAAGGGTTCGCAATCAGCCCCAGCATTTT
CASSRVRNQPQHF
>TRBJ2-3|TRBV5-4|TRBD2|.
TGTGCCAGCAGGCCAGCGGGATTAGGGACAGATACGCAGTATTTT
CASRPAGLGTDTQYF
>TRBJ1-2|TRBV21-1|.|few
TGTGCCAGCAGCAACACTCCGGAGGAACCGGACTATGGCTACACCTTC
CASSNTPEEPDYGYTF
>TRBJ2-3|TRBV9|TRBD2|few
TGTGCCAGCAGCGCATTTAGCGGGATTCGCACAGATACGCAGTATTTT
CASSAFSGIRTDTQYF
>TRBJ1-2|TRBV7-2|.|once
TGTGCCAGCACCTCTTTCAGGAATCGCGGCTACACCTTC
CASTSFRNRGYTF
>TRBJ2-7|TRBV10-3|.|.
TGTGCCACGTCGGGGGCCTGCGAGCGGTACTTC
CATSGACERYF
>TRBJ2-7|TRBV20-1|TRBD2|many
TGCAGTGCTAGAGATCCGGGGGCTAGCGGGAGCTACGAGCAGTACTTC
CSARDPGASGSYEQYF
>TRBJ2-7|TRBV5-1|.|.
TGCGCCAGCAGCAAAGAAGGAGTCGGGGGCGGATACGAGCAGTACTTC
CASSKEGVGGGYEQYF
>TRBJ1-2|TRBV7-2|TRBD1|few
TGTGCCAGCAGCCCGACAGGGTCCTATGGCTACACCTTC
CASSPTGSYGYTF
>TRBJ1-5|TRBV20-1|.|few
TGCAGTGCTAGTTCAGGGGAGCAGCCCCAGCATTTT
CSASSGEQPQHF
>TRBJ1-1|TRBV4-2|.|many
TGTGCCAGCAGCCCATGGGACAACACTGAAGCTTTCTTT
CASSPWDNTEAFF
>TRBJ2-3|TRBV20-1|.|few
TGCAGTGCTGTCAACCCCAGGGAGAGCACAGATACGCAGTATTTT
CSAVNPRESTDTQYF
>TRBJ2-7|TRBV5-6|.|many
TGTGCCAGCAGCATAACCGGGACCCCTCCCTACGAGCAGTACTTC
CASSITGTPPYEQYF
>TRBJ2-1|TRBV6-2/TRBV6-3|TRBD2|.
TGTGCCAGCAGTTACCTAGGACTAGCCGGCAATGAGCAGTTCTTC
CASSYLGLAGNEQFF
>TRBJ1-2|TRBV10-2|.|.
TGCGCCAGCAGTGAGAACGCGGGGGGCTACACCTTC
CASSENAGGYTF
>TRBJ2-5|TRBV7-3|TRBD1|.
TGTGCCAGCAGCAGGGGACAGCAAGAGACCCAGTACTTC
CASSRGQQETQYF
>TRBJ1-3|TRBV29-1|.|few
TGCAGCGTTGATTCTGGAAGCACCATATATTTT
CSVDSGSTIYF
>TRBJ2-3|TRBV7-2|.|many
TGTGCCAGCAGCCTCAATGAGGGAGATACGCAGTATTTT
CASSLNEGDTQYF
>TRBJ2-3|TRBV7-2|TRBD2|few
TGTGCCAGCAGCTTAGAGCGGGACTCAGATACGCAGTATTTT
CASSLERDSDTQYF